This TCR beta chain appears in the sequencing data of a study of shared clonotypes between healthy human individuals. For each subset, genomic DNA was distributed in equal portions over several immunoSEQ plates. Around 310 ng DNA, some 30,000 T cell genomes, went into unsorted PBMC replicate PCRs. Repertoires were generated with immunoSEQ multiplex PCR, while TCRdb's copy carries only in-frame clones and drops some. The data contain approximately 460,000 clones, 70% to 80% of them seen just once; the ten biggest clones take up 12%. Unsorted samples used tens of millions of PBMCs for genomic DNA. V trimming: 5 bases; J trimming: 2 bases; junction bases outside the gene matches: 6. The CDR3 contains 15 residues. Germline CDR1 is SGHAT and CDR2 is FQNNGV.

The sequence came from a woman aged 40 to 55 in good health. Some clones in this sample may be carry-over from other donors' samples. The gene calls are TRBV11-2 and TRBJ2-1; TRBD1 aligns across 7 bases. The sequenced sample consisted of PBMCs. The CDR3 is CASSPITGAYNEQFF. CDR3 DNA: TGTGCCAGCAGCCCGATCACAGGGGCCTACAATGAGCAGTTCTTC.